A single sample is the source of the 10 T cell receptor beta chains below, sequenced in a study of monozygotic twins with inflammatory bowel disease. TCRdb re-analyzed the 5' RACE reads; it lists each CDR3 protein once, without DNA. The table for this sample gives hundreds of thousands of distinct CDR3 sequences. Sequencing was carried out using blood. These receptors originate from a human donor with ulcerative colitis or Crohn's disease, or a healthy co-twin of an affected twin (not recorded which).

V is TRBV20-1 and J is TRBJ2-5; without DNA, the TCRdb call of TRBD1 cannot be checked. Germline CDR1 is DFQATT and CDR2 is SNEGSKA (reference sequence). The CDR3 extends over 12 amino acids. Here the CDR3 reads CSVWGSGETQYF.

The chain is built from TRBV4-2 and TRBJ2-1; TCRdb calls TRBD2, which cannot be checked without DNA. There are 18 residues in the CDR3. Germline-derived CDR1 and CDR2 are LGHNA and YNFKEQ. The chain's CDR3 is CASSQDQGAGGPHNEQFF.

This chain joins TRBV6-6 and TRBJ1-2; the TCRdb call, TRBD1, lacks DNA for checking. The germline V gene has CDR1 MNHNY and CDR2 SVGAGI (reference sequence). The CDR3 runs to 13 residues. CDR3 amino acids: CASTPEGVNGYTF.

The CDR3 reads CASSYLGSAEQYF. This chain links TRBV6-5 with TRBJ2-7. Germline lookup yields CDR1 MNHEY and CDR2 SVGAGI. The CDR3 covers 13 residues.

This rearrangement joins TRBV9 to TRBJ2-7. Germline CDR1 is SGDLS and CDR2 is YYNGEE. The CDR3 is made up of 15 amino acids. The CDR3 region is CASSPQSAATYEQYF. The full variable domain, with the rest looked up from reference TRBV9 and TRBJ2-7, is DSGVTQTPKHLITATGQRVTLRCSPRSGDLSVYWYQQSLDQGLQFLIQYYNGEERAKGNILERFSAQQFPDLHSELNLSSLELGDSALYFCASSPQSAATYEQYFGPGTRLTVT.

The V gene is TRBV5-4, the J gene TRBJ1-1; TCRdb proposes TRBD1, but this gene call is untestable without DNA. The CDR3 runs to 14 residues. CDR1 is SGHNT and CDR2 is YYREEE in the germline V gene (reference sequence). CDR3 region: CASRPGQASPEAFF.

The chain recombines TRBV7-2 with TRBJ1-1; the D gene TCRdb calls, TRBD1, cannot be checked with no DNA. CDR1 is SGHTA, CDR2 FQGNSA, per germline. This CDR3 has 15 residues. The CDR3 sequence: CASSLPVGQGTEAFF.

The chain uses TRBV18 and TRBJ2-4. This CDR3 is built from 16 residues. Germline V gene sequence: CDR1 KGHSH, CDR2 LQKENI. The CDR3 region is CASSPRPMLGKNIQYF. The full variable domain, with the rest looked up from reference TRBV18 and TRBJ2-4, is NAGVMQNPRHLVRRRGQEARLRCSPMKGHSHVYWYRQLPEEGLKFMVYLQKENIIDESGMPKERFSAEFPKEGPSILRIQQVVRGDSAAYFCASSPRPMLGKNIQYFGAGTRLSVL.

The V call is TRBV20-1, the J call TRBJ1-4. CDR3 length: 13 amino acids. Germline V gene lookup returns CDR1 DFQATT and CDR2 SNEGSKA (reference sequence). The CDR3 loop reads CSAHGDDGEKLFF.

The V and J genes are TRBV20-1 and TRBJ1-4; without DNA, the TCRdb call of TRBD1 cannot be checked. This CDR3 contains 12 residues. CDR1 is DFQATT, CDR2 SNEGSKA, per germline (reference sequence). CDR3: CSVRGANEKLFF.